The table lists the clone carrying this T cell receptor (beta chain) with many counts. Its antigen is unknown. This record comes from a study of CD8 T cells in ankylosing spondylitis. Regarding the study as a whole: In ankylosing spondylitis blood, a motif of seven to nine highly homologous TCR beta variants appeared characteristic.

In TCRdb, the 5' RACE reads were re-called with MiXCR into one record per CDR3 protein. The sample consists of hundreds of thousands of distinct CDR3 sequences, over 9.5% of them appearing once. This receptor was taken from a male donor with ankylosing spondylitis. Material: blood, either unsorted or a sorted T cell fraction (not recorded which).

The CDR3 nucleotides read TGCAGTGCCACACCGACAGGCGATTCCTACAATGAGCAGTTCTTC. Amino acids: CSATPTGDSYNEQFF. The chain links TRBV20-1 to TRBJ2-1; D is perhaps TRBD1 (6 bases). The CDR3 has 15 amino acids. The V gene's germline CDR1 is DFQATT and CDR2 SNEGSKA (reference sequence). V lost 6 bases, J lost 1 base, and 16 bases lay in between.